The next 20 T cell receptor beta chains were all read from a single sample in a study of Ad26.COV2.S vaccination and SARS-CoV-2 variants. The treatment: about 20 received Ad26.COV2.S at low or high dose, single or two shots; several received placebo; per-sample allocation not given. Sampling happened 63 days after the first vaccine or placebo injection. Method: immunoSEQ multiplex PCR; TCRdb's copy keeps in-frame clones and lacks some. This table has around 300,000 clones, about nine tenths appearing once. The material sequenced was peripheral blood, taken in a trial of Ad26.COV2.S vaccine versus placebo. The receptor set was obtained from a person between 18 and 59 years old who received the Ad26.COV2.S COVID-19 vaccine or a placebo.

This clone was seen a single time. The chain is built from TRBV19 and TRBJ2-7; TRBD2 is a possible D gene (5 bases). The ends were cut back, 5 bases at V and 2 bases at J, with 13 bases in the middle. The CDR3 is 14 amino acids. The germline V gene encodes CDR1 LNHDA and CDR2 SQIVND (reference sequence). The CDR3 region has the DNA TGTGCCAGTAGTTCCGCGGGTGGACCCTACGAGCAGTACTTC. It codes for CASSSAGGPYEQYF.

The V and J genes are TRBV5-1 and TRBJ1-3; TRBD1 aligns across 8 bases. Losses at the gene ends were 4 bases for V and 2 bases for J; bases not matched to a gene: 8. Germline V lookup: CDR1 SGHRS, CDR2 YFSETQ. The CDR3 has 16 amino acids. In DNA form, the CDR3 reads TGCGCCAGCAGCCCCCCCGGGACAGGCGCTGGAAACACCATATATTTT. As protein: CASSPPGTGAGNTIYF.

The rearrangement uses TRBV7-2 and TRBJ1-2, with D perhaps TRBD1 (5 bases). The CDR3 loop spans 15 amino acids. V lost 1 base and J lost 8, with 17 bases in between. The V gene's germline CDR1 is SGHTA and CDR2 FQGNSA. The CDR3 DNA reads TGTGCCAGCAGCTTAGGGGGCCCGGGGACTTCCGGCTACACCTTC. As protein: CASSLGGPGTSGYTF.

This rearrangement joins TRBV13 to TRBJ1-4; D remains unclear. Per germline, CDR1 PRHDT and CDR2 FYEKMQ (reference sequence). Trimming pared 4 bases from V and 7 bases from J, leaving 10 bases between. The CDR3 runs to 13 residues. The CDR3 protein is CASSSQDREKLFF. As DNA, the CDR3 is TGTGCCAGCAGCTCGCAGGACCGTGAAAAACTGTTTTTT. The full variable domain, in which reference TRBV13 and TRBJ1-4 provide the parts outside the CDR3, is AAGVIQSPRHLIKEKRETATLKCYPIPRHDTVYWYQQGPGQDPQFLISFYEKMQSDKGSIPDRFSAQQFSDYHSELNMSSLELGDSALYFCASSSQDREKLFFGSGTQLSVL.

This chain uses TRBV18 with TRBJ1-2; 7 nucleotides line up with TRBD1. The CDR3 covers 19 residues. Per germline, CDR1 KGHSH and CDR2 LQKENI. Germline trimming cut 2 bases from V and 4 bases from J; bases unmatched to any gene: 19. CDR3 DNA sequence: TGTGCCAGCTCACCATTGGCCTGCAGGACAGGAGAAAATACCTATGGCTACACCTTC. This translates into CASSPLACRTGENTYGYTF.

This sequence joins TRBV14 and TRBJ1-1, with D possibly TRBD1 on 6 matching bases. From germline, CDR1 is SGHDN and CDR2 FVKESK. V lost 5 bases to trimming and J lost 5 bases, with 18 bases between them. This CDR3 is 15 amino acids long. DNA for the CDR3: TGTGCCAGCAGCGTCTCAGGGGTCCGGGGGACTGAAGCTTTCTTT. It translates to CASSVSGVRGTEAFF.

This chain links TRBV19 with TRBJ1-1, with D unresolved. V lost 7 bases and J lost 7, with 25 bases in between. The CDR3 is made up of 16 amino acids. The germline CDR1 and CDR2 sequences are LNHDA and SQIVND (reference sequence). The CDR3, as DNA: TGTGCCAGTACCCCAACCCCTCGGGGTCTTCTCGGTGAAGCTTTCTTT. It is translated as CASTPTPRGLLGEAFF.

This clone was found a few times. This sequence joins TRBV4-1 and TRBJ1-2; TRBD1 aligns across 9 bases. The CDR3 loop spans 15 amino acids. The V gene end was trimmed by 1 base and the J gene end by 4 bases; junction bases not matched to a gene: 4. CDR1 and CDR2 (germline): MGHRA, YSYEKL. The CDR3 protein is CASSQGQGGFYGYTF. DNA of the CDR3: TGCGCCAGCAGCCAAGGACAGGGGGGATTCTATGGCTACACCTTC.

This chain connects TRBV3-1 (or the pseudogene TRBV3-2) to TRBJ2-5; tentative D call: TRBD2 (5 bases). V lost 6 bases to trimming and J lost 3 bases, with 14 bases between them. CDR1 is LGHDT, CDR2 YNNKEL, per germline (reference sequence). The CDR3 loop spans 14 amino acids. The CDR3 loop reads CASRDLAGKETQYF. The DNA for the CDR3 is TGTGCCAGCAGAGATCTAGCAGGCAAAGAGACCCAGTACTTC.

The V gene is TRBV29-1, the J gene TRBJ2-4, with 7 bases identical to TRBD2. V was pared by 0 bases and J by 8 bases, with 13 bases of the junction left unmatched. The CDR3 is made up of 16 amino acids. From germline, CDR1 is SQVTM and CDR2 ANQGSEA. This chain's CDR3 is CSVEEIRQTSQYIQYF. CDR3 in DNA: TGCAGCGTTGAAGAAATACGCCAGACTAGCCAATACATTCAGTACTTC.

The chain combines TRBV4-3 with TRBJ2-5; no clear D gene. V lost 0 bases, J lost 5 bases, and 16 bases lay in between. The CDR3 consists of 16 residues. Germline loops: CDR1 LGHNA, CDR2 YSLEER. Here the CDR3 reads CASSQDPRGESETQYF. The CDR3 DNA sequence: TGCGCCAGCAGCCAAGATCCCCGTGGGGAATCGGAGACCCAGTACTTC.

This clone was counted once. The chain uses TRBV7-9 and TRBJ2-5, with unresolved D. Germline assignment: CDR1 SEHNR and CDR2 FQNEAQ (reference sequence). CDR3 length equals 15 residues. Trimming left V 3 bases short and J 2 bases short, with 13 bases between. Written as DNA, the CDR3 is TGTGCCAGCAGCTTCCAAAACGATCCACAAGAGACCCAGTACTTC. Residues: CASSFQNDPQETQYF.

The DNA of the CDR3 is TGCGCCAGCAGCCAAGATCCGGCTTTCTCTGGGGCCAACGTCCTGACTTTC. It yields the protein CASSQDPAFSGANVLTF. The rearrangement joins TRBV4-1 to TRBJ2-6, with no clear D. V lost 0 bases, J lost 0 bases, and 9 bases lay in between. CDR3 length equals 17 residues. Germline V gives CDR1 MGHRA, CDR2 YSYEKL.

The chain is built from TRBV24-1 and TRBJ2-2; D remains ambiguous. The germline CDR1 and CDR2 sequences are KGHDR and SFDVKD. The V end was cut by 4 bases, the J end by 5 bases, with 10 bases between. The CDR3 loop spans 14 amino acids. DNA for the CDR3: TGTGCCACCAGTGACTTTGATTCGACCGGGGAGCTGTTTTTT. Its translation is CATSDFDSTGELFF.

The CDR3 DNA reads TGTGCCAGCAGCGCCGGGACAGGGATTGGCAGCTACGAGCAGTACGTC. Protein sequence: CASSAGTGIGSYEQYV. V is TRBV7-9 and J is TRBJ2-7, with TRBD1 matching 9 bases. Germline CDR1 is SEHNR and CDR2 is FQNEAQ (reference sequence). V dropped 5 bases and J dropped 3; count of bases not matched to a gene: 11. The CDR3 loop spans 16 amino acids.

V gene TRBV6-5 combines with J gene TRBJ1-1; unclear D gene. Between the trimmed V and J ends, which lost 0 bases and 0 bases, there was a span of 11 bases. The CDR3 has 16 amino acids. Germline-derived CDR1 and CDR2 are MNHEY and SVGAGI. In nucleotides, the CDR3 is TGTGCCAGCAGTTACTCGAAGGAGTTTTTGAACACTGAAGCTTTCTTT. Encoded protein: CASSYSKEFLNTEAFF.

The chain is built from TRBV7-7 and TRBJ2-1, with a possible D match to TRBD1 (5 bases). This CDR3 region has 18 residues. The germline V gene has CDR1 SSHAT and CDR2 FNYEAQ (reference sequence). Deletions cut 4 bases from V and 3 bases from J, with 22 bases between. The CDR3 nucleotides read TGTGCCAGCAGCTCTTTAAAAGCCGTCCGTGACAGCTACAATGAGCAGTTCTTC. Translation gives CASSSLKAVRDSYNEQFF. Full variable domain (remainder filled in from reference TRBV7-7 and TRBJ2-1): GAGVSQSPRYKVTKRGQDVTLRCDPISSHATLYWYQQALGQGPEFLTYFNYEAQPDKSGLPSDRFSAERPEGSISTLTIQRTEQRDSAMYRCASSSLKAVRDSYNEQFFGPGTRLTVL.

The V call is TRBV2, the J call TRBJ2-3, with 10 bases aligning to TRBD1. The CDR3 is 15 residues long. CDR1 is SNHLY, CDR2 FYNNEI, per germline. Trimming removed 10 bases from V and 3 bases from J; junction bases left unmatched: 10. The CDR3 nucleotides are TGTGCCACCAGGGCCGGGACAGGGGCAACAGATACGCAGTATTTT. Amino acid sequence: CATRAGTGATDTQYF.

This clone was counted once. The chain uses TRBV3-1 (or the pseudogene TRBV3-2) and TRBJ2-5; D might be TRBD2 (7 bases). This CDR3 comprises 17 residues. Looked up from germline, CDR1 is LGHDT and CDR2 is YNNKEL (reference sequence). The germline V and J ends were trimmed by 5 bases and 6 bases, with 25 bases remaining between them. The CDR3 nucleotides read TGTGCCAGCAGCGTAAGCCCGATGGGGGGGGCTGGGAAGACCCAGTACTTC. Amino acids: CASSVSPMGGAGKTQYF.

V is TRBV11-3 and J is TRBJ2-1; the D gene is possibly TRBD2 (6 bases). The CDR3 is 15 residues long. Germline CDR1 and CDR2: SGHNT and YENEEA. The V gene lost 6 bases and the J gene lost 0 bases, with 12 bases spanning the gap. As DNA, the CDR3 is TGTGCCAGCAGACCCCGGGGGACCTCCTACAATGAGCAGTTCTTC. It translates to CASRPRGTSYNEQFF.